This T cell receptor beta chain was observed in a study of CD8 T cells in ankylosing spondylitis (dated by TCRdb to about 2017). Study-wide context: T cell receptor beta repertoires were profiled in healthy donors and ankylosing spondylitis patients so that disease-linked TCR variants could be found. The full study cohort was made up of about 24 ankylosing spondylitis patients and about a hundred healthy donors. Peripheral blood was sampled, and synovial fluid was also collected from ankylosing spondylitis patients. What the research found in general, with its limitations: Some of the motif variants had been reported before in the synovial fluid and blood of reactive arthritis patients, a finding that suggests common disease-initiation mechanisms. Blood from ankylosing spondylitis patients appeared to be characterized by a TCR beta motif composed of about 8 highly homologous amino acid variants. A CD8+ phenotype was shown by the disease-linked clones, which were found at relatively low frequencies in peripheral blood. According to the report, matched synovial fluid samples from ankylosing spondylitis patients were significantly enriched for the disease-linked clones.

CDR1 and CDR2, looked up from the germline V gene, are MNHEY and SVGEGT. The CDR3 holds 15 amino acids from the cysteine to the phenylalanine. The only DNA kept is the CDR3, 45 bases in frame from the first base. Trimming leaves V shorter by 4 bases and J shorter by 5 bases, with the junction holding 9 bases beyond the gene matches. This clonotype was seen many times. Its antigen is unknown. Qualities for individual bases were not recorded, and no much larger clone is one base off. These reads were obtained on an Illumina HiSeq 2500. Quantitative 5'-RACE with molecular barcodes was the method used to prepare the TCR beta libraries. The authors' pipeline ran thus. A new computational method based on a probabilistic model of VDJ rearrangement was used to identify disease-linked TCR variants. Using fastp at Q25 and MiXCR, TCRdb reprocessed the public reads and kept productive beta chains. Duplicate CDR3 protein sequences are folded into a single record with the most common DNA and genes. The V and J calls and clone size come from TCRdb's table, not from the authors' own analysis. This sample is represented by 750,000 to 850,000 distinct CDR3 sequences; approximately 12% of them were singletons. The ten most abundant clones make up 0.51% of the sample.

The chain is made from TRBV6-2 or TRBV6-3 and TRBJ2-7, and TRBD1 aligns with 9 junction nucleotides. Sequenced sample: blood, either unsorted or a sorted T cell fraction (not recorded which). This sequence originates from a male donor with ankylosing spondylitis. The CDR3 corresponds to CASSSWGDRVNEQYF. The base sequence is TGTGCCAGCAGTTCGTGGGGGGACAGGGTCAACGAGCAGTACTTC.